This T cell receptor (beta chain) originates from a study of post-analysis software for immune sequencing data. In the study overall: Some patients lacked subtype; others had relapsing-remitting, secondary progressive or progressive-relapsing disease. Study results and caveats: Patients showed TRBV5-6, TRBV5-1 and TRBV20-1 among 4 or 5 TRBV segments more frequent than in controls. Significantly lower normalized Chao1 diversity was found in patients with multiple sclerosis relative to controls. Analysis by F measure revealed that same-batch samples clustered strongly together.

As for this clonotype: Its antigen remains unidentified.

Presence of unique molecular identifiers characterized the TCR beta cDNA libraries. The source material, roughly 0.9 to 11 million T cells, gave rise to 450,000 to 550,000 cDNA molecules. TCRdb re-analysed the PCR reads in MiXCR, keeping a single row per CDR3 protein. Of approximately 690,000 distinct CDR3 sequences listed, around 64% are singletons. This CDR3 region has 15 residues. Looked up from germline, CDR1 is SGHTA and CDR2 is FQGNSA. Trimming removed 5 bases at V and 1 base at J, with 12 bases between. The V and J genes are TRBV7-2 and TRBJ2-1; D possibly corresponds to TRBD2 (6 bases). Sequenced material: blood. This receptor was taken from a girl aged 2 to 10 with multiple sclerosis. The CDR3 DNA reads TGTGCCAGCAGCGCGGGGCAGAGATCCTACAATGAGCAGTTCTTC. Its protein is CASSAGQRSYNEQFF.